One and the same sample provided the 11 T cell receptor beta chains below, sequenced in a study of sequential checkpoint blockade in melanoma (dated by TCRdb to the late 2010s). The treatment or condition label, read with the paper, signifies: randomized to nivolumab then ipilimumab (arm A) or the reverse (arm B). Receptors were amplified or captured by the immunoSEQ multiplex PCR assay. This immuneACCESS table, as held by TCRdb, lists in-frame sequences with V and J called but not all clones. Of the missing ones, under half trace to an unresolved V gene in checked studies; the others have no known cause. The sample profile shows roughly 1,800 clones; around 21% of them were found once. The ten largest clones take up 8.8% of the sample. The sample in question was tumor tissue (inferred from file names), obtained from a patient given nivolumab and ipilimumab in sequence. The receptors were sampled from a human donor with melanoma.

This chain joins TRBV19 and TRBJ2-2, with 9 positions matching TRBD1. V trimming: 5 bases; J trimming: 3 bases; junction bases outside the gene matches: 10. The CDR3 spans 17 residues. The V gene's germline CDR1 is LNHDA and CDR2 SQIVND (reference sequence). In nucleotides, the CDR3 is TGTGCCAGTAGTTTCTTCGGACAGGGGTTTGACACCGGGGAGCTGTTTTTT. Its protein product is CASSFFGQGFDTGELFF.

This clone was counted between two and nine times. The chain employs TRBV6-8 and TRBJ1-2; D gene ambiguous. V dropped 10 bases and J dropped 4 bases, with 16 bases sitting between them. Germline CDR1 MNHGY, CDR2 SAAAGT. This CDR3 is 13 amino acids long. CDR3 coding DNA: TGTGCCACCCCTTCGGGGTCTGGCTATGGCTACACCTTC. It codes for CATPSGSGYGYTF.

V and J are TRBV14 and TRBJ2-3, with 11 bases that match TRBD2. V was pared by 4 bases and J by 2 bases, with 5 bases of the junction left unmatched. Germline lookup yields CDR1 SGHDN and CDR2 FVKESK. The CDR3 sequence is 16 residues long. CDR3 bases: TGTGCCAGCAGCCCCCGGACTAGCGGGTTCACAGATACGCAGTATTTT. It is translated as CASSPRTSGFTDTQYF.

The V and J genes are TRBV14 and TRBJ2-1; D not certain. The germline gives CDR1 SGHDN, CDR2 FVKESK. Trimming shortened V by 0 bases and J by 3 bases, and 12 bases separated the two germline ends. The CDR3 is 16 amino acids. CDR3 in amino acids: CASSQEETYLYNEQFF. CDR3 nucleotides: TGTGCCAGCAGCCAAGAAGAGACCTACCTCTACAATGAGCAGTTCTTC.

This chain joins TRBV6-8 and TRBJ2-5; D gene uncertain. Germline-derived CDR1 and CDR2 are MNHGY and SAAAGT. V was cut by 5 bases and J by 0 bases, with 10 bases left in between. CDR3 length equals 14 residues. The CDR3 DNA reads as TGTGCCAGCAGTCCCCGGGCAAACCAAGAGACCCAGTACTTC. Translating gives CASSPRANQETQYF.

This sequence joins TRBV6-8 and TRBJ1-6; no clear D gene. The CDR3 has 16 amino acids. Trimming shortened V by 5 bases and J by 6 bases, and 17 bases separated the two germline ends. From germline, CDR1 is MNHGY and CDR2 SAAAGT. CDR3 protein: CASSELAWVGNSPLHF. Written as DNA, the CDR3 is TGTGCCAGCAGTGAGCTCGCTTGGGTTGGTAATTCACCCCTCCACTTT.

This clone is medium-sized by share. This chain joins TRBV11-3 and TRBJ2-2; TRBD1 is a possible D gene (6 bases). Per germline, CDR1 SGHNT and CDR2 YENEEA. The CDR3 extends over 14 amino acids. The germline V and J ends were trimmed by 4 bases and 7 bases, with 13 bases remaining between them. The CDR3 here is CASSSQGWIGELFF. CDR3 DNA sequence: TGTGCCAGCAGCTCCCAGGGGTGGATCGGGGAGCTGTTTTTT.

The chain links TRBV18 to TRBJ1-1; a possible D gene is TRBD1 (5 bases). Germline loops: CDR1 KGHSH, CDR2 LQKENI. With 3 bases removed from V and 4 bases from J, the gap between germline ends came to 12 bases. The CDR3 runs 14 residues. CDR3 sequence (DNA): TGTGCCAGCTCACCCACGGCAGGGTTCACTGAAGCTTTCTTT. It encodes CASSPTAGFTEAFF.

By share, this clone ranks as medium-sized. This chain uses TRBV9 with TRBJ1-2; no clear D gene. Germline assignment: CDR1 SGDLS and CDR2 YYNGEE. CDR3 length: 15 residues. V dropped 5 bases and J dropped 3 bases, with 17 bases sitting between them. The CDR3 sequence is CASSEGRAEDYGYTF. CDR3 bases: TGTGCCAGCAGTGAAGGGCGGGCCGAGGACTATGGCTACACCTTC.

The CDR3 loop is CASSPNLYEQYF. The CDR3 DNA reads as TGTGCCAGTAGTCCAAACCTGTACGAGCAGTACTTC. This sequence joins TRBV19 and TRBJ2-7; D ambiguous. Germline-derived CDR1 and CDR2 are LNHDA and SQIVND (reference sequence). V was cut by 5 bases and J by 4 bases, with 9 bases left in between. The CDR3 is 12 residues long.

The gene calls are TRBV10-3 and TRBJ2-1, with a weak D call TRBD2 (6 bases). This CDR3 is 19 amino acids long. The germline CDR1 and CDR2 sequences are ENHRY and SYGVKD. V shed 0 bases and J shed 2 bases, with 20 bases lying between them. CDR3 region: CAISESTRGTSGTYNEQFF. CDR3 DNA: TGTGCCATCAGTGAGTCGACTAGAGGGACTTCAGGTACCTACAATGAGCAGTTCTTC.